This entry features one T cell receptor beta chain sequence. Antigen specificity is unknown. The CDR3 contains 13 residues. In germline, CDR1 is LNHDA, CDR2 SQIVND (reference sequence). V was pared by 5 bases and J by 6 bases, with 6 bases of the junction left unmatched. The entry originates in a study of T cells in Graves' hyperthyroidism and ophthalmopathy. Study results and caveats: Most thyroid-expanded clonotypes above 0.001 were also found in blood.

Amplification of TCR beta CDR3 regions was performed using RNA transcripts as template. HTBI primers were employed in a first-round RT-PCR of the TCR CDR3. From the multiplex PCR reads, TCRdb called clonotypes with MiXCR, one entry per CDR3 protein. This table has 650,000 to 850,000 distinct CDR3 sequences, under 20% appearing once. The chain is built from TRBV19 and TRBJ2-5, with 7 bases lining up with TRBD1. The sequence derives from a woman in her 50s with Graves' hyperthyroidism that later progressed to Graves' ophthalmopathy. Sequencing was done on a sample of blood. The CDR3 loop is CASSQRGQKTQYF. CDR3 coding DNA: TGTGCCAGTAGTCAGAGGGGACAGAAGACCCAGTACTTC.